These 31 T cell receptor beta chains originate from one sample sequenced in a study of T cell responses to AZD1222 COVID-19 vaccine. Assay used: immunoSEQ multiplex PCR; TCRdb lists only in-frame clones, some missing. The data hold tens of thousands of clones, with roughly 84% observed a single time. The starting material was peripheral blood, obtained on day 0 of AZD1222 vaccination. The receptors derive from an adult in good health.

The sample holds one count of this clone. V is TRBV19 and J is TRBJ1-1; TRBD1 aligns across 12 bases. The germline V gene encodes CDR1 LNHDA and CDR2 SQIVND (reference sequence). V shed 9 bases, J shed 4 bases, and the junction held 6 bases outside the gene matches. The CDR3 is 14 amino acids. This CDR3 is CASGDRGQGTEAFF. Here the CDR3 DNA reads TGTGCCAGCGGGGACAGGGGGCAGGGCACTGAAGCTTTCTTT. Full variable domain (remainder filled in from reference TRBV19 and TRBJ1-1): DGGITQSPKYLFRKEGQNVTLSCEQNLNHDAMYWYRQDPGQGLRLIYYSQIVNDFQKGDIAEGYSVSREKKESFPLTVTSAQKNPTAFYLCASGDRGQGTEAFFGQGTRLTVV.

This clone was counted a single time. V gene TRBV19 combines with J gene TRBJ2-4; maybe TRBD1 (6 bases). V gave up 3 bases and J gave up 7 bases, with 10 bases separating them. The CDR3 extends over 13 amino acids. Germline V gene data show CDR1 as LNHDA and CDR2 as SQIVND (reference sequence). CDR3 in amino acids: CASSMTGGNIQYF. The CDR3 DNA follows: TGTGCCAGTAGTATGACAGGAGGTAACATTCAGTACTTC.

The chain couples TRBV3-1 (or the pseudogene TRBV3-2) to TRBJ2-7; tentative D call: TRBD2 (7 bases). Trimming pared 3 bases from V and 2 bases from J, leaving 8 bases between. Germline-derived CDR1 and CDR2 are LGHDT and YNNKEL (reference sequence). The CDR3 totals 13 residues. The CDR3 reads CASSQGGPYEQYF. In nucleotides, the CDR3 is TGTGCCAGCAGCCAGGGGGGGCCCTACGAGCAGTACTTC.

There are a few counts of this clone. The chain combines TRBV7-3 with TRBJ1-2; possibly TRBD1 for D (5 bases). CDR1 and CDR2 from the germline V gene are SGHTA and FQGTGA. The CDR3 has 13 amino acids. V was cut by 5 bases and J by 2 bases, with 9 bases left in between. CDR3 protein: CASSAGDNYGYTF. The CDR3 bases are TGTGCCAGCAGCGCCGGGGACAACTATGGCTACACCTTC.

V and J are TRBV19 and TRBJ1-2; D might be TRBD1 (6 bases). This CDR3 has 14 residues. Germline lookup yields CDR1 LNHDA and CDR2 SQIVND (reference sequence). V lost 3 bases to trimming and J lost 4 bases, with 12 bases between them. This chain's CDR3 is CASSIYREGYGYTF. Here the CDR3 DNA reads TGTGCCAGTAGTATTTACAGGGAAGGCTATGGCTACACCTTC.

The J gene is TRBJ1-1, the V gene TRBV7-9; TRBD1 agrees at 7 bases. Trimming cost V 2 bases and J 12 bases; bases outside gene matches: 9. The CDR3 sequence is 13 residues long. Looked up from germline, CDR1 is SEHNR and CDR2 is FQNEAQ (reference sequence). In nucleotides, the CDR3 is TGTGCCAGCAGCTTACCCGACAGGGAGGGTACTTTCTTT. Residues: CASSLPDREGTFF.

The gene calls are TRBV10-3 and TRBJ1-6; D is perhaps TRBD1 (5 bases). Germline CDR1 ENHRY, CDR2 SYGVKD. Trimming left V 2 bases short and J 9 bases short, with 11 bases between. The CDR3 length is 14 residues. In DNA, the CDR3 is TGTGCCATCAGTGAGGAGGGGCCCATTTCACCCCTCCACTTT. Translation gives CAISEEGPISPLHF.

This chain connects TRBV7-9 to TRBJ2-3, with D unresolved. Trimming pared 1 base from V and 0 bases from J, leaving 11 bases between. Germline loops: CDR1 SEHNR, CDR2 FQNEAQ (reference sequence). This CDR3 region has 16 residues. As DNA, the CDR3 is TGTGCCAGCAGCTTAGACAGTCCCTTTAGCACAGATACGCAGTATTTT. Encoded protein: CASSLDSPFSTDTQYF. Combining the CDR3 with reference TRBV7-9 and TRBJ2-3 gives the whole variable domain DTGVSQNPRHKITKRGQNVTFRCDPISEHNRLYWYRQTLGQGPEFLTYFQNEAQLEKSRLLSDRFSAERPKGSFSTLEIQRTEQGDSAMYLCASSLDSPFSTDTQYFGPGTRLTVL.

The V call is TRBV5-1, the J call TRBJ1-6; D uncertain. CDR1 is SGHRS and CDR2 is YFSETQ in the germline V gene. CDR3 size: 14 residues. V was clipped by 0 bases and J by 5 bases, with 6 bases between them. CDR3 in amino acids: CASSLVTDNSPLHF. The CDR3 nucleotides read TGCGCCAGCAGCTTGGTAACAGATAATTCACCCCTCCACTTT.

The chain couples TRBV14 to TRBJ1-1; D unclear. Germline V lookup: CDR1 SGHDN, CDR2 FVKESK. The length of the CDR3 is 15 residues. V lost 4 bases and J 0 bases, leaving 12 bases between the germline ends. DNA for the CDR3: TGTGCCAGCAGCCTTGGGTCTCCTTTGAACACTGAAGCTTTCTTT. Translation: CASSLGSPLNTEAFF. The full variable domain, in which reference TRBV14 and TRBJ1-1 provide the parts outside the CDR3, is EAGVTQFPSHSVIEKGQTVTLRCDPISGHDNLYWYRRVMGKEIKFLLHFVKESKQDESGMPNNRFLAERTGGTYSTLKVQPAELEDSGVYFCASSLGSPLNTEAFFGQGTRLTVV.

J is TRBJ1-6 and V is TRBV30, with no clear D. The CDR3 covers 14 residues. The germline gives CDR1 GTSNPN, CDR2 SVGIG (reference sequence). The V end lost 3 bases, the J end lost 2 bases, and 8 bases lay between the germline ends. The DNA of the CDR3 is TGTGCCTGGAGCAGGCAAACCTATAATTCACCCCTCCACTTT. It translates to CAWSRQTYNSPLHF.

V usage is TRBV2 and J usage is TRBJ2-2; D gene unclear. V was pared by 2 bases and J by 4 bases, with 8 bases between. The CDR3 totals 14 residues. CDR1 is SNHLY, CDR2 FYNNEI, per germline. The CDR3 here is CASSEPRGTGELFF. DNA of the CDR3: TGTGCCAGCAGTGAACCTCGCGGCACCGGGGAGCTGTTTTTT.

The rearrangement links TRBV4-3 to TRBJ1-6; no reliable D call. There are 17 residues in the CDR3. Germline V gene data show CDR1 as LGHNA and CDR2 as YSLEER. Trimming removed 4 bases at V and 0 bases at J, with 13 bases between. DNA for the CDR3: TGCGCCAGCAGCCTAACTCGGGCGTACTCCTATAATTCACCCCTCCACTTT. Translated, it gives CASSLTRAYSYNSPLHF.

The gene calls are TRBV5-1 and TRBJ2-3; unclear D gene. V was trimmed by 2 bases and J by 2 bases, leaving 12 bases between them. Germline V gene lookup returns CDR1 SGHRS and CDR2 YFSETQ. CDR3 length: 15 amino acids. The CDR3 is CASSLTSTITDTQYF. In DNA form, the CDR3 reads TGCGCCAGCAGCTTAACATCGACGATCACAGATACGCAGTATTTT.

This clone occurred a few times. J is TRBJ2-1 and V is TRBV21-1; TRBD1 is taken as the D call from the table, unchecked against the DNA. TRBV21-1 constitutes a pseudogene. The CDR3 is 15 amino acids. The CDR3 DNA reads as TGTGCCAGCAGCCCGAGGACAGTCAACTACAATGAGCAGTTCTTC. Protein product: CASSPRTVNYNEQFF.

The chain employs TRBV11-3 and TRBJ2-2; 8 nucleotides agree with TRBD1. The J segment lost 0 bases and the V segment lost 7 bases, leaving 1 base of the junction unmatched. The CDR3 is 14 residues long. CDR1 is SGHNT and CDR2 is YENEEA in the germline V gene. CDR3 DNA: TGTGCCAGCAAGGACAGGGCGAACACCGGGGAGCTGTTTTTT. As protein: CASKDRANTGELFF.

The gene calls are TRBV6-5 and TRBJ2-7; 7 positions match TRBD1. CDR1 and CDR2 from the germline V gene are MNHEY and SVGAGI. The CDR3 totals 15 residues. The J segment lost 0 bases and the V segment lost 7 bases, leaving 9 bases of the junction unmatched. CDR3 coding DNA: TGTGCCAGCAACCTCGGGACAGCGGCCTCCTACGAGCAGTACTTC. Translated: CASNLGTAASYEQYF.

The chain combines TRBV7-3 with TRBJ1-4; D gene ambiguous. Looked up from germline, CDR1 is SGHTA and CDR2 is FQGTGA. The CDR3 covers 15 residues. The germline V and J ends were trimmed by 4 bases and 0 bases, with 9 bases remaining between them. The CDR3 DNA sequence: TGTGCCAGCAGCTATGGCGGGACAACTAATGAAAAACTGTTTTTT. Translation: CASSYGGTTNEKLFF.

This CDR3 reads CAISDPGRDAYEQYF. In nucleotides, the CDR3 is TGTGCCATCAGTGATCCAGGTAGAGACGCCTACGAGCAGTACTTC. The rearrangement links TRBV10-3 to TRBJ2-7; no reliable D call. Germline V CDR1 and CDR2: ENHRY, SYGVKD. The CDR3 contains 15 residues. The V end lost 3 bases, the J end lost 2 bases, and 14 bases lay between the germline ends.

This rearrangement joins TRBV12-3 or TRBV12-4 to TRBJ2-1, with D unclear. This CDR3 contains 12 residues. Between the trimmed V and J ends, which lost 1 base and 8 bases, there was a span of 6 bases. CDR3 sequence reads: CASSLVGHEQFF. CDR3 DNA: TGTGCCAGCAGTTTAGTGGGCCATGAGCAGTTCTTC.

This chain joins TRBV24-1 and TRBJ1-5; weak D call: TRBD1 (5 bases). V was clipped by 9 bases and J by 1 base, with 15 bases between them. The germline CDR1 and CDR2 sequences are KGHDR and SFDVKD. The CDR3 runs to 15 residues. The CDR3 protein is CATSVGAPSNQPQHF. CDR3 DNA: TGTGCCACCTCTGTCGGGGCTCCGAGCAATCAGCCCCAGCATTTT.

The chain employs TRBV2 and TRBJ1-2; D gene ambiguous. The CDR3 length is 16 residues. V was clipped by 2 bases and J by 0 bases, with 13 bases between them. Germline CDR1 and CDR2: SNHLY and FYNNEI. CDR3 sequence (DNA): TGTGCCAGCAGTGAACGGAGGCCACCTACTAACTATGGCTACACCTTC. As protein: CASSERRPPTNYGYTF.

This sequence joins TRBV10-3 and TRBJ2-7; D call uncertain. CDR3 size: 12 residues. Per germline, CDR1 ENHRY and CDR2 SYGVKD. V was clipped by 5 bases and J by 2 bases, with 7 bases between them. The CDR3 reads CAISPSPYEQYF. The CDR3 coding sequence is TGTGCCATCAGTCCCTCCCCCTACGAGCAGTACTTC.

The chain is built from TRBV6-4 and TRBJ1-5; D gene ambiguous. Per the germline V gene, CDR1 is MRHNA and CDR2 is SNTAGT. The CDR3 consists of 16 residues. V gave up 0 bases and J gave up 6 bases, with 15 bases separating them. CDR3 sequence (DNA): TGTGCCAGCAGTGACTCGTTGAAGGGCCACAGTCAGCCCCAGCATTTT. The encoded protein is CASSDSLKGHSQPQHF.

The chain carries TRBV6-5 and TRBJ2-5, with 12 bases that match TRBD2. This CDR3 has 14 amino acids. Unmatched junction bases numbered 6, after V lost 6 bases and J lost 7 bases. Germline V lookup: CDR1 MNHEY, CDR2 SVGAGI. The CDR3 region has the DNA TGTGCCAGCAGCCGGACTAGCGGGGCGGTGACCCAGTACTTC. It is translated as CASSRTSGAVTQYF.

J is TRBJ1-4 and V is TRBV5-1, with D hard to call. CDR3 length: 15 amino acids. Trimming removed 4 bases at V and 4 bases at J, with 14 bases between. Germline V gene sequence: CDR1 SGHRS, CDR2 YFSETQ. CDR3 DNA: TGCGCCAGCAGCGCTGGGAGTGTTGATAATGAAAAACTGTTTTTT. This codes for CASSAGSVDNEKLFF.

The CDR3 reads CASSQDIRQPQHF. CDR3 nucleotides: TGCGCCAGCAGCCAAGATATAAGGCAGCCCCAGCATTTT. V gene TRBV4-1 combines with J gene TRBJ1-5; D unclear. The CDR3 runs to 13 residues. Germline V gene sequence: CDR1 MGHRA, CDR2 YSYEKL. Trimming pared 0 bases from V and 7 bases from J, leaving 7 bases between.

This chain connects TRBV7-6 to TRBJ2-1; 9 bases are a match to TRBD2. The CDR3 length is 14 residues. V lost 5 bases to trimming and J lost 6 bases; unmatched junction nucleotides: 5. Germline V gene sequence: CDR1 SGHVS, CDR2 FNYEAQ. The CDR3 DNA reads as TGTGCCAGCAGCCGATCGGGACTAGCCAATGAGCAGTTCTTC. Encoded protein: CASSRSGLANEQFF.

The V gene is TRBV15, the J gene TRBJ1-5; no clear D. CDR1 is LNHNV, CDR2 YYDKDF, per germline (reference sequence). Trimming took off 0 bases at V and 0 bases at J, with 6 bases between the two ends. The CDR3 extends over 15 amino acids. This CDR3 reads CATSRDGYSNQPQHF. In DNA, the CDR3 is TGTGCCACCAGCAGAGACGGGTATAGCAATCAGCCCCAGCATTTT.

Only one count was recorded for this clone. The chain's CDR3 is CASSLVSGGADTQYF. The CDR3 coding sequence is TGTGCCAGCAGCTTAGTCAGCGGGGGGGCGGATACGCAGTATTTT. The chain combines TRBV11-2 with TRBJ2-3, with 10 bases fitting TRBD2. This CDR3 is built from 15 residues. J gave up 6 bases and V 1 base, and 4 bases lay outside the gene matches. Per germline, CDR1 SGHAT and CDR2 FQNNGV. The full variable domain, its missing parts supplied by reference TRBV11-2 and TRBJ2-3, is EAGVAQSPRYKIIEKRQSVAFWCNPISGHATLYWYQQILGQGPKLLIQFQNNGVVDDSQLPKDRFSAERLKGVDSTLKIQPAKLEDSAVYLCASSLVSGGADTQYFGPGTRLTVL.

V gene TRBV7-2 combines with J gene TRBJ2-3; D possibly corresponds to TRBD2 (6 bases). Germline CDR1 is SGHTA and CDR2 is FQGNSA. This CDR3 has 17 amino acids. V was clipped by 1 base and J by 0 bases, with 14 bases between them. The CDR3 coding sequence is TGTGCCAGCAGCTTAGGCCTTGGGCGGGGTAGCACAGATACGCAGTATTTT. It codes for CASSLGLGRGSTDTQYF.